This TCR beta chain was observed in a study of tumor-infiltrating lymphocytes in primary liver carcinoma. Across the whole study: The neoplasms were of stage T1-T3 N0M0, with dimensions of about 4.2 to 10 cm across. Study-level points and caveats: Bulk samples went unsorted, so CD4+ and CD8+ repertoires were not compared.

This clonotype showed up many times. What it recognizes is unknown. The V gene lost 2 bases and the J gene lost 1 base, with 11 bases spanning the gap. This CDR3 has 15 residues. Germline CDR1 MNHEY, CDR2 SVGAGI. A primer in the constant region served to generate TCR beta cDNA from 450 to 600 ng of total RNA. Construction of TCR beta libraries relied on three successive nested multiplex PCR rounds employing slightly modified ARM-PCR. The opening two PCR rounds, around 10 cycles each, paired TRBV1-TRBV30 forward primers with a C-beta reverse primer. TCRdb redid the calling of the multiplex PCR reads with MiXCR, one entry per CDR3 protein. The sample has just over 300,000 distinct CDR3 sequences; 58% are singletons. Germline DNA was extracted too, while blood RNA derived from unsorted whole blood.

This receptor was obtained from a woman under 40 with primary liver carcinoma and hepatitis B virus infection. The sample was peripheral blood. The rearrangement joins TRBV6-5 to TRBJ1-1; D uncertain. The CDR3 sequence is CASSYGLRSNTEAFF. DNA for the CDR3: TGTGCCAGCAGTTACGGACTGAGGTCGAACACTGAAGCTTTCTTT.